The 3 T cell receptor beta chains presented below share a single source sample, sequenced in a study of T cells in Graves' hyperthyroidism and ophthalmopathy. The investigators amplified TCR beta CDR3 regions from RNA transcripts. Researchers ran a first-round RT-PCR on the TCR CDR3 using the HTBI primer set. TCRdb re-called the multiplex PCR reads with MiXCR, one entry per CDR3 protein. Among about 570,000 distinct CDR3 sequences listed, around 15% were seen once. Sequenced material: blood. The receptors were gathered from a woman between 40 and 55 years old with Graves' hyperthyroidism.

This clonotype came up many times. The chain employs TRBV20-1 and TRBJ2-3; no clear D gene. The CDR3 totals 11 residues. Germline V gene sequence: CDR1 DFQATT, CDR2 SNEGSKA (reference sequence). V shed 3 bases and J shed 6 bases, with 7 bases lying between them. In nucleotides, the CDR3 is TGCAGTGCTAGTTCCGGGGATACGCAGTATTTT. It specifies CSASSGDTQYF.

This clonotype was seen a few times. This clone may be a read error of a much larger clone one base away. J is TRBJ2-1 and V is TRBV5-1; 7 bases agree with TRBD2. This CDR3 has 17 amino acids. Germline values: CDR1 SGHRS, CDR2 YFSETQ. The CDR3 DNA is TGCGCCGGCAGCCCGGGTTGGGAGGGAGTCAAGAGGCATGAGCAGTTCTTC. Translation: CAGSPGWEGVKRHEQFF.

The sample holds many counts of this clonotype. The V call is TRBV18, the J call TRBJ2-5, with D possibly being TRBD1 (5 bases). CDR3 length: 13 residues. Germline assignment: CDR1 KGHSH and CDR2 LQKENI. The V end lost 3 bases, the J end lost 2 bases, and 7 bases lay between the germline ends. CDR3 sequence (DNA): TGTGCCAGCTCACCGAACAGGCAAGAGACCCAGTACTTC. Protein: CASSPNRQETQYF. The full variable domain, its missing parts supplied by reference TRBV18 and TRBJ2-5, is NAGVMQNPRHLVRRRGQEARLRCSPMKGHSHVYWYRQLPEEGLKFMVYLQKENIIDESGMPKERFSAEFPKEGPSILRIQQVVRGDSAAYFCASSPNRQETQYFGPGTRLLVL.